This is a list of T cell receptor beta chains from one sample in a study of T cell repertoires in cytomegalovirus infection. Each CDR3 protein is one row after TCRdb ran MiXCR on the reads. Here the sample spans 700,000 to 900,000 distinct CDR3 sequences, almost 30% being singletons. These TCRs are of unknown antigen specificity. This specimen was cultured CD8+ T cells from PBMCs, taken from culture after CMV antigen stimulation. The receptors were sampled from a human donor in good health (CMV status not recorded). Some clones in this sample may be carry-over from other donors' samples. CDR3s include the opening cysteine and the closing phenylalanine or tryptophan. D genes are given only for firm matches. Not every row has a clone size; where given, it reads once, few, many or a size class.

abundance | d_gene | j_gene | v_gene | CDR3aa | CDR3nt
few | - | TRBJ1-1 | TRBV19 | CASSIPGRGAFF | TGTGCCAGTAGTATCCCAGGGAGGGGAGCTTTCTTT
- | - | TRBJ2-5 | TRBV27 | CASSPPGHRETQYF | TGTGCCAGCAGCCCCCCGGGACATCGAGAGACCCAGTACTTC
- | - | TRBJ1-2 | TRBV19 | CASSMPGNYGYTF | TGTGCCAGTAGTATGCCGGGCAACTATGGCTACACCTTC
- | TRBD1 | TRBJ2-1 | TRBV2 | CARLRQGYNEQFF | TGTGCCAGGCTTCGACAGGGCTACAATGAGCAGTTCTTC
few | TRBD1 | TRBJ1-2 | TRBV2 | CASGRQGTNYGYTF | TGTGCCAGCGGGAGACAGGGGACTAACTATGGCTACACCTTC
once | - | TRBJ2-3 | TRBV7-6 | CASSTPTGGLTDTQYF | TGTGCCAGCAGCACCCCGACCGGAGGCTTAACAGATACGCAGTATTTT
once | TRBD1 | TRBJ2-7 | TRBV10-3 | CAISPGQGFDEQYF | TGTGCCATCAGCCCGGGACAGGGGTTTGACGAGCAGTACTTC
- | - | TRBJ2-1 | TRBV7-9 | CASSSDGKYYNEQFF | TGTGCCAGCAGCTCCGACGGAAAATACTACAATGAGCAGTTCTTC
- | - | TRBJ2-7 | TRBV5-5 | CASSSGGNPGYEQYF | TGTGCCAGCAGCTCTGGGGGTAACCCCGGGTACGAGCAGTACTTC
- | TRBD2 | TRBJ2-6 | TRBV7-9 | CASSATSGGAGANVLTF | TGTGCCAGCAGCGCCACTAGCGGGGGGGCTGGGGCCAACGTCCTGACTTTC
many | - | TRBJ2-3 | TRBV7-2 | CASSPISTDTQYF | TGTGCCAGCAGCCCGATTAGCACAGATACGCAGTATTTT
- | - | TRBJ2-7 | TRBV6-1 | CASIEEGSYLAYEQYF | TGTGCCAGCATCGAAGAAGGGTCCTACCTCGCCTACGAGCAGTACTTC
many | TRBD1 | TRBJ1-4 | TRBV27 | CASSLTGGGGEKLFF | TGTGCCAGCAGTTTAACAGGGGGGGGGGGTGAAAAACTGTTTTTT
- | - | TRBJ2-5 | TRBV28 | CASSLNTGRGEETQYF | TGTGCCAGCAGTCTTAACACAGGGAGGGGTGAAGAGACCCAGTACTTC
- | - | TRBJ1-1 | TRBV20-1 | CSARGVQSILNAFF | TGCAGTGCTAGAGGGGTACAATCCATCTTGAACGCTTTCTTT
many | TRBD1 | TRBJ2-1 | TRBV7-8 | CASSLGGQGDVKFF | TGTGCCAGCAGCTTAGGGGGACAGGGTGATGTCAAGTTCTTC
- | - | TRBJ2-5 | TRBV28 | CASSIRGVGETQYF | TGTGCCAGCAGTATTCGGGGCGTTGGGGAGACCCAGTACTTC
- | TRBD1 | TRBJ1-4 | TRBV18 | CASSPTGQVEKLFF | TGTGCCAGCTCACCAACGGGACAGGTGGAAAAACTGTTTTTT
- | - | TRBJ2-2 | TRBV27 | CASLAATGELFF | TGTGCCAGTTTAGCAGCCACCGGGGAGCTGTTTTTT
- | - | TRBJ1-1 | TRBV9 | CASERTEAFF | TGTGCCAGCGAGAGGACTGAAGCTTTCTTT
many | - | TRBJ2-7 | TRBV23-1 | CASSPPGDRYEQYF | TGCGCCAGCAGTCCCCCGGGGGACCGTTACGAGCAGTACTTC
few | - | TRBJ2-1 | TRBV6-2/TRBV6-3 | CASSYSFGLHNEQFF | TGTGCCAGCAGTTACTCCTTTGGACTCCACAATGAGCAGTTCTTC
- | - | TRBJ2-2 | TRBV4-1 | CASSQDPANTGELFF | TGCGCCAGCAGCCAAGATCCAGCGAACACCGGGGAGCTGTTTTTT
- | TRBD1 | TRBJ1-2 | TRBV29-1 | CSVSGQDLSFRGYTF | TGCAGCGTTTCCGGACAGGACTTGTCATTTCGTGGCTACACCTTC